There are many counts of the clone carrying this T cell receptor beta chain. The antigen is undetermined. Exclusion followed for patients with uncontrolled infection, other autoimmune disease, pregnancy or lactation. This record comes from a study of T cells in Graves' hyperthyroidism and ophthalmopathy. Study conclusions and caveats: The majority of expanded thyroid clonotypes above 0.001 also appeared in blood.

The TCR beta CDR3 regions underwent amplification using RNA transcripts as the source. Researchers ran a first-round RT-PCR on the TCR CDR3 using the HTBI primer set. TCRdb independently ran MiXCR on the multiplex PCR reads; one entry per CDR3 protein. The sample holds around 350,000 distinct CDR3 sequences, approximately 18% seen once. The CDR3 is 14 residues long. V was pared by 4 bases and J by 3 bases, with 6 bases of the junction left unmatched. Germline CDR1 and CDR2: DFQATT and SNEGSKA (reference sequence). The gene calls are TRBV20-1 and TRBJ2-1, with TRBD2 matching over 7 bases. This receptor was identified in a woman aged 25 to 39 with Graves' hyperthyroidism that later progressed to Graves' ophthalmopathy. Material for sequencing was blood. CDR3 sequence (DNA): TGCAGTGCTAATTGGCTAGCGGACTACAATGAGCAGTTCTTC. Its protein is CSANWLADYNEQFF.